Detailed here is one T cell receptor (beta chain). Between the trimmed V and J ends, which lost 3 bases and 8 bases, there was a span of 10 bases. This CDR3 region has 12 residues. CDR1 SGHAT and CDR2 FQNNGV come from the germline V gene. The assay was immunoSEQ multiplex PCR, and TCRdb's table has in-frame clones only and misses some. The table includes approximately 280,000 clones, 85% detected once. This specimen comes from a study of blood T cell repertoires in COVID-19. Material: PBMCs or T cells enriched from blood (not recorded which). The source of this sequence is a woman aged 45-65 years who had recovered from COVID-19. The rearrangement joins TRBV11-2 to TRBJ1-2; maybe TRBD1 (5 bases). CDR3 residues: CASSLSGEGYTF. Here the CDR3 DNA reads TGTGCCAGCAGCTTGTCGGGGGAAGGCTACACCTTC.